This T cell receptor beta chain was sequenced for a study of cytomegalovirus exposure and HLA in healthy donors. Study-level findings and limits: Certain sequence variants were highly shared and formed a cluster, and this cluster was likely a sequencing artifact. Later examination showed HLA-associated TCR beta chains had greater clonal expansion than equally common others.

Concerning this clone: Its cognate antigen is unknown.

Germline CDR1 PRHDT, CDR2 FYEKMQ (reference sequence). The CDR3 has 17 amino acids. Germline trimming cut 1 base from V and 0 bases from J; bases unmatched to any gene: 5. Use of 60 Vbeta and 13 Jbeta primers characterized the PCR. Assay used: immunoSEQ multiplex PCR; TCRdb lists only in-frame clones, some missing. The sample shows some 75,000 clones, around 78% of them seen only once. The chain recombines TRBV13 with TRBJ2-1, with 8 bases matching TRBD2. The source material was PBMCs. The clonotype was recovered from a young man in good health and CMV-seropositive. The CDR3, as DNA: TGTGCCAGCAGCTTAGAACTAGCGGAGAGCTCCTACAATGAGCAGTTCTTC. As protein: CASSLELAESSYNEQFF.